This TCR beta chain was captured in a study of T cells in Graves' hyperthyroidism and ophthalmopathy. The source material, RNA transcripts, was used to amplify TCR beta CDR3 regions. Primed by the HTBI set, a first-round RT-PCR was run on the TCR CDR3. From the multiplex PCR reads, TCRdb called clonotypes with MiXCR, one entry per CDR3 protein. The table shows 450,000 to 650,000 distinct CDR3 sequences, with 15% to 20% occurring only once. The germline V gene has CDR1 MNHEY and CDR2 SMNVEV (reference sequence). Germline trimming cut 8 bases from V and 8 bases from J; bases unmatched to any gene: 7. There are 13 residues in the CDR3. At least ten counts were recorded for this clonotype.

The chain uses TRBV27 and TRBJ1-4; 8 bases align to TRBD1. The sequenced sample was blood. The receptor was derived from a woman aged 18-29 years with Graves' ophthalmopathy. CDR3 residues: CASRDRSLEKLFF. The DNA of the CDR3 is TGTGCCAGCCGGGACAGGTCTTTGGAAAAACTGTTTTTT.